This T cell receptor (beta chain) was found in a study of control samples from healthy donors and cancer patients. Measured with immunoSEQ multiplex PCR; TCRdb has only the in-frame clones, and not every one. The sample records a few hundred thousand clones, approximately 92% being singletons. Trimming took off 4 bases at V and 3 bases at J, with 14 bases between the two ends. Germline values: CDR1 SGHKS, CDR2 YYEKEE (reference sequence). This CDR3 has 14 amino acids. The sequenced sample was PBMCs. The chain links TRBV5-5 to TRBJ2-7; a weak D match, TRBD1 (7 bases). The sequence derives from a middle-aged man with head and neck cancer. CDR3 coding DNA: TGTGCCAGCAGCACACGACAGGGACTCTACGAGCAGTACTTC. Translating it yields CASSTRQGLYEQYF.